The 14 T cell receptor beta chains presented below share a single source sample, sequenced in a study of radiotherapy plus CTLA-4 blockade in lung cancer (dated 2018 in TCRdb). Library preparation employed the immunoSEQ multiplex PCR assay. TCRdb took this table from immuneACCESS and kept in-frame rearrangements with V and J called. Such tables lack part of the clones; where checked against another copy, unresolved V genes explain under half of the gap, and the rest is unexplained. This sample is represented by over 100,000 clones; roughly 77% of them were singletons. 3% to 4% of the sample is in the top ten clones. Sample: peripheral blood, taken from a patient treated with radiotherapy plus ipilimumab. Receptors originate from a human donor with non-small cell lung cancer that progressed on radiotherapy plus ipilimumab. Some clones in this sample may be carry-over from other donors' samples.

The rearrangement joins TRBV6-5 to TRBJ1-2; TRBD1 might be the D (5 bases). Trimming cost V 0 bases and J 4 bases, with 12 bases left between them. This CDR3 comprises 15 residues. Germline V gene lookup returns CDR1 MNHEY and CDR2 SVGAGI. CDR3: CASSYSVQGSYGYTF. The CDR3 coding sequence is TGTGCCAGCAGTTACTCCGTTCAGGGTAGCTATGGCTACACCTTC.

This rearrangement joins TRBV11-2 to TRBJ1-1; the D gene is possibly TRBD1 (5 bases). V lost 1 base and J lost 1, with 7 bases in between. Germline loops: CDR1 SGHAT, CDR2 FQNNGV. The CDR3 length is 14 residues. The CDR3 DNA reads as TGTGCCAGCAGCTTAGTGGGGGGGAACACTGAAGCTTTCTTT. As protein: CASSLVGGNTEAFF.

This chain uses TRBV4-1 with TRBJ1-1, with D unclear. Trimming cost V 0 bases and J 5 bases, with 13 bases left between them. This CDR3 spans 15 amino acids. Germline loops: CDR1 MGHRA, CDR2 YSYEKL. CDR3 loop: CASSQEGGSFTEAFF. The CDR3, as DNA: TGCGCCAGCAGCCAAGAAGGAGGGTCGTTTACTGAAGCTTTCTTT.

The chain is built from TRBV6-4 and TRBJ2-3, with TRBD2 matching over 10 bases. Trimming took 0 bases from V and 5 from J; bases not matched to a gene: 5. Germline V lookup: CDR1 MRHNA, CDR2 SNTAGT. The CDR3 sequence is 16 residues long. The CDR3 is CASSDSLTSGVDTQYF. The CDR3 DNA reads as TGTGCCAGCAGTGACTCGCTTACTAGCGGGGTAGATACGCAGTATTTT.

This sequence joins TRBV5-4 and TRBJ2-4; 7 nucleotides align to TRBD1. This CDR3 contains 14 residues. The V gene's germline CDR1 is SGHNT and CDR2 YYREEE (reference sequence). The J segment lost 6 bases and the V segment lost 4 bases, leaving 7 bases of the junction unmatched. This chain's CDR3 is CASSPRQGANIQYF. CDR3 in DNA: TGTGCCAGCAGCCCGAGACAGGGAGCAAACATTCAGTACTTC.

This clone was observed once. The rearrangement links TRBV19 to TRBJ2-7; 10 bases align to TRBD2. This CDR3 is built from 14 residues. The germline CDR1 and CDR2 sequences are LNHDA and SQIVND (reference sequence). V gave up 7 bases and J gave up 5 bases; unmatched junction bases: 8. The CDR3 nucleotides read TGTGCCAGTAAAAGGAAAGCGGGGGGGAACGAGCAGTACTTC. It specifies CASKRKAGGNEQYF.

The V gene is TRBV18, the J gene TRBJ1-2; D not resolved. From germline, CDR1 is KGHSH and CDR2 LQKENI. The V end lost 5 bases, the J end lost 2 bases, and 9 bases lay between the germline ends. The CDR3 runs to 13 residues. The CDR3 is CASSGTENYGYTF. The CDR3, as DNA: TGTGCCAGCTCAGGTACGGAGAACTATGGCTACACCTTC.

The chain links TRBV9 to TRBJ1-1; D is perhaps TRBD1 (5 bases). The V end was cut by 3 bases, the J end by 9 bases, with 18 bases between. CDR3 length equals 14 residues. CDR1 is SGDLS, CDR2 YYNGEE, per germline. CDR3 DNA sequence: TGTGCCAGCAGCGCTTTGGGAAGGGCAGGGCAAGCTTTCTTT. Protein product: CASSALGRAGQAFF.

V and J are TRBV6-5 and TRBJ1-6; TRBD1 might be the D (5 bases). This CDR3 contains 14 residues. The V and J ends lost 5 bases and 5 bases respectively, with 10 bases between them. CDR1 MNHEY and CDR2 SVGAGI come from the germline V gene. The CDR3 DNA is TGTGCCAGCAGTAGGGGACGGAATAATTCACCCCTCCACTTT. The encoded protein is CASSRGRNNSPLHF.

The chain uses TRBV9 and TRBJ2-2; 7 bases fit TRBD1. The J segment lost 2 bases and the V segment lost 3 bases, leaving 7 bases of the junction unmatched. CDR3 size: 16 residues. The germline CDR1 and CDR2 sequences are SGDLS and YYNGEE. CDR3 in amino acids: CASSGPRQGNTGELFF. In DNA form, the CDR3 reads TGTGCCAGCAGCGGCCCGAGACAGGGAAACACCGGGGAGCTGTTTTTT. Complete variable domain (other parts from reference TRBV9 and TRBJ2-2): DSGVTQTPKHLITATGQRVTLRCSPRSGDLSVYWYQQSLDQGLQFLIQYYNGEERAKGNILERFSAQQFPDLHSELNLSSLELGDSALYFCASSGPRQGNTGELFFGEGSRLTVL.

This clone was counted between two and nine times. This chain joins TRBV6-1 and TRBJ2-7, with D uncertain. V lost 8 bases and J lost 1, with 9 bases in between. Germline lookup yields CDR1 MNHNS and CDR2 SASEGT. The CDR3 is 12 amino acids. In nucleotides, the CDR3 is TGTGCCAGCGAGGCCATTTCCTACGAGCAGTACTTC. Its protein product is CASEAISYEQYF.

The chain combines TRBV5-8 with TRBJ1-5; the match to TRBD1 covers 9 bases. Germline values: CDR1 SGHTS, CDR2 YDEGEE. The V segment lost 4 bases and the J segment 1 base; nucleotides outside the gene matches: 6. This CDR3 has 16 amino acids. In DNA form, the CDR3 reads TGTGCCAGCAGCAGGGACAGGGCGGGAAGCAATCAGCCCCAGCATTTT. Protein: CASSRDRAGSNQPQHF.

Notes on this clone: At one boundary the junction diverges from the germline segment, which might be a read error. Additional DNA sequences in this sample encode the identical CDR3. This chain links TRBV6-4 with TRBJ2-7, with D tentatively TRBD2 (5 bases). CDR1 and CDR2 from the germline V gene are MRHNA and SNTAGT. The length of the CDR3 is 14 residues. The CDR3, as DNA: TGTGCCAGCAGTGTAGCGCCCAGCTCCTACGAGCAATACTTC. Its translation: CASSVAPSSYEQYF.

CDR3 residues: CASSRNGGGNTQYF. DNA of the CDR3: TGCGCCAGCAGCCGTAACGGGGGGGGTAATACGCAGTATTTT. V is TRBV4-3 and J is TRBJ2-3; 8 positions agree with TRBD2. CDR3 length equals 14 residues. V lost 4 bases, J lost 7 bases, and 7 bases stayed unmatched. Germline V gives CDR1 LGHNA, CDR2 YSLEER.